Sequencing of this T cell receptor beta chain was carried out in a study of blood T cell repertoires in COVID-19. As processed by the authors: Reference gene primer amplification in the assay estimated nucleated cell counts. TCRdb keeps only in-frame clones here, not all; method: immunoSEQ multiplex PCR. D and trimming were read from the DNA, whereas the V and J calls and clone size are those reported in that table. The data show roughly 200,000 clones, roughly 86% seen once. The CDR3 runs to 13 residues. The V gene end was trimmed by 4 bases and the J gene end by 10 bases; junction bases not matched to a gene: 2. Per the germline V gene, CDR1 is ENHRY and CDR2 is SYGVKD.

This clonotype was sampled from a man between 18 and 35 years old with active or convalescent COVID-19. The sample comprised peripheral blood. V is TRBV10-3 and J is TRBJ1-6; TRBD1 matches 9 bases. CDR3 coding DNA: TGTGCCATCAGTGGACAGGGGGACTCACCCCTCCACTTT. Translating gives CAISGQGDSPLHF.